The subject of this entry is one TCR beta chain. Its antigen is not known. The entry originates in a study of neurological immune-mediated disorders. Findings and caveats of the study: In HTLV-1-associated myelopathy, TCR clonal expansion was greatest, whereas multiple sclerosis had the least, falling below healthy controls. No CDR3 amino acid sequences recurred among expanded clones across subjects, suggesting private repertoires in all groups. No link was found between any clinical or MRI feature and the multiple sclerosis repertoire cluster.

CDR3 length: 14 residues. Germline V gene lookup returns CDR1 MNHEY and CDR2 SVGAGI. Trimming shortened V by 2 bases and J by 2 bases, and 9 bases separated the two germline ends. The cDNA was synthesized by 5'RACE incorporating 10-nucleotide random UMIs. TCRdb ran MiXCR on the 5' RACE reads and lists one entry per CDR3 protein. The top ten clones hold over 6.5% of a sample with 20,000 to 25,000 distinct CDR3 sequences, about 18% of them seen once. The receptor was isolated from a woman younger than 35 with multiple sclerosis. Sequencing was carried out using CD8+ T cells from blood. The chain uses TRBV6-5 and TRBJ1-1; D unresolved. CDR3 bases: TGTGCCAGCAGTTACGGACTTGAAAACACTGAAGCTTTCTTT. Its translation is CASSYGLENTEAFF.